The 19 T cell receptor beta chains in this list originate from one sample, sequenced in a study of sequential checkpoint blockade in melanoma. The method was immunoSEQ multiplex PCR; TCRdb's version includes in-frame clones alone and lacks a portion of them. This table has over 2,000 clones, 33% appearing once. Treatment here: randomized to nivolumab then ipilimumab (arm A) or the reverse (arm B). Material: tumor tissue (inferred from file names), obtained from a patient given nivolumab and ipilimumab in sequence. These receptors all come from a human donor with melanoma.

This clone qualifies as medium-sized (0.01 to 0.1%). The chain joins TRBV11-3 to TRBJ2-5; TRBD1 matches at 7 bases. The CDR3 length is 14 residues. CDR1 is SGHNT, CDR2 YENEEA, per germline. Losses at the gene ends were 5 bases for V and 3 bases for J; bases not matched to a gene: 6. The CDR3 loop is CASSQVDREETQYF. In nucleotides, the CDR3 is TGTGCCAGCAGCCAAGTAGACAGGGAAGAGACCCAGTACTTC.

CDR3 in DNA: TGCGCCAGCAGTGAAAATGGGAGGGTCGGCGGGGAGCTGTTTTTT. Translated, it gives CASSENGRVGGELFF. The chain uses TRBV10-2 and TRBJ2-2; 7 bases map to TRBD2. CDR1 and CDR2 from the germline V gene are WSHSY and SAAADI. The CDR3 is 15 residues long. V lost 3 bases to trimming and J lost 7 bases; unmatched junction nucleotides: 8.

This clone was recorded once. The chain uses TRBV28 and TRBJ2-7, with 13 bases aligning to TRBD2. Losses at the gene ends were 5 bases for V and 2 bases for J; bases not matched to a gene: 3. This CDR3 is built from 15 residues. Germline lookup yields CDR1 MDHEN and CDR2 SYDVKM. The CDR3 is CASSTGLAGPYEQYF. CDR3 DNA sequence: TGTGCCAGCAGTACGGGACTAGCGGGGCCCTACGAGCAGTACTTC.

This clone was seen a handful of times. The chain couples TRBV9 to TRBJ1-3; D unclear. From germline, CDR1 is SGDLS and CDR2 YYNGEE. The CDR3 runs to 14 residues. Trimming removed 2 bases at V and 0 bases at J, with 6 bases between. CDR3 in DNA: TGTGCCAGCAGCGTTACCTCCTCTGGAAACACCATATATTTT. Translating it yields CASSVTSSGNTIYF.

V gene TRBV6-8 combines with J gene TRBJ1-2; D might be TRBD1 (5 bases). Germline V gene sequence: CDR1 MNHGY, CDR2 SAAAGT. CDR3 length equals 13 residues. The V end was cut by 6 bases, the J end by 7 bases, with 15 bases between. CDR3 coding DNA: TGTGCCAGCAGGGAGGGACCCGAGATTGGCTACACCTTC. Translating it yields CASREGPEIGYTF.

By share, this clone counts as large. The chain uses TRBV11-3 and TRBJ1-2; 7 bases line up with TRBD1. The CDR3 extends over 14 amino acids. Looked up from germline, CDR1 is SGHNT and CDR2 is YENEEA. The J segment lost 5 bases and the V segment lost 6 bases, leaving 9 bases of the junction unmatched. As DNA, the CDR3 is TGTGCCAGCAGTGTTCCGGGACAGATATATGGCTACACCTTC. This codes for CASSVPGQIYGYTF.

The V and J genes are TRBV19 and TRBJ1-1; no clear D. The CDR3 is 15 residues long. Trimming pared 4 bases from V and 0 bases from J, leaving 12 bases between. Germline-derived CDR1 and CDR2 are LNHDA and SQIVND (reference sequence). CDR3 DNA sequence: TGTGCCAGTAGTACGGGGAGCTCAGTGAACACTGAAGCTTTCTTT. This codes for CASSTGSSVNTEAFF.

This clone is labeled as large (0.1 to 1%). The V gene is TRBV28, the J gene TRBJ2-1; 9 positions agree with TRBD1. The V segment lost 2 bases and the J segment 8 bases; nucleotides outside the gene matches: 4. The CDR3 extends over 14 amino acids. Germline values: CDR1 MDHEN, CDR2 SYDVKM. The CDR3 region has the DNA TGTGCCAGCAGTTTAGGGACAGGGTTCGATGAGCAGTTCTTC. Residues: CASSLGTGFDEQFF.

The CDR3 region is CASSVSRGRTDTQYF. CDR3 DNA sequence: TGTGCCAGCAGCGTAAGTAGGGGGCGCACAGATACGCAGTATTTT. The V and J genes are TRBV9 and TRBJ2-3; TRBD1 agrees at 7 bases. Per germline, CDR1 SGDLS and CDR2 YYNGEE. The CDR3 totals 15 residues. Trimming at V came to 1 base and at J to 1 base, leaving 3 bases not matched to a gene.

The CDR3: CAGGQGQETQYF. CDR3 in DNA: TGTGCCGGGGGACAGGGCCAAGAGACCCAGTACTTC. This chain links TRBV12-5 with TRBJ2-5; 9 bases line up with TRBD1. The CDR3 spans 12 residues. Germline CDR1 is LGHNT and CDR2 is FRNRAP.

This clone was recorded a few times. The chain carries TRBV6-8 and TRBJ1-2, with D possibly TRBD1 on 6 matching bases. This CDR3 is built from 14 residues. Germline CDR1 is MNHGY and CDR2 is SAAAGT. The V end lost 11 bases, the J end lost 8 bases, and 24 bases lay between the germline ends. The CDR3 DNA is TGTGCCTCCCGGTTAGGGGGACTTTGGGAAGGCTACACCTTC. Translated: CASRLGGLWEGYTF.

This sequence joins TRBV7-1 and TRBJ2-6, with no clear D. TRBV7-1 counts as an open reading frame of uncertain function. The CDR3 runs 13 residues. Trimming cost V 5 bases and J 0 bases, with 2 bases left between them. In DNA, the CDR3 is TGTGCCAGCAGCACCTCTGGGGCCAACGTCCTGACTTTC. This gives the protein CASSTSGANVLTF.

The V call is TRBV2, the J call TRBJ2-5; possibly TRBD2 for D (5 bases). Trimming cost V 0 bases and J 5 bases, with 10 bases left between them. CDR1 SNHLY and CDR2 FYNNEI come from the germline V gene. This CDR3 spans 14 amino acids. CDR3 amino acids: CASSEAPGLETQYF. The CDR3 coding sequence is TGTGCCAGCAGTGAAGCTCCGGGGTTGGAGACCCAGTACTTC.

The chain joins TRBV11-3 to TRBJ1-4; D is perhaps TRBD1 (5 bases). The CDR3 sequence is 16 residues long. Germline assignment: CDR1 SGHNT and CDR2 YENEEA. Trimming took off 5 bases at V and 4 bases at J, with 17 bases between the two ends. This chain's CDR3 is CASSQHQTVINEKLFF. The DNA of the CDR3 is TGTGCCAGCAGCCAACACCAGACAGTGATTAATGAAAAACTGTTTTTT.

The chain has TRBV2 and TRBJ1-1; tentative D call: TRBD1 (5 bases). Trimming stripped 7 bases from V and 2 bases from J, with 11 bases between. There are 13 residues in the CDR3. The V gene's germline CDR1 is SNHLY and CDR2 FYNNEI. The CDR3 nucleotides are TGTGCCAGCACGGTAAGGGGAAACACTGAAGCTTTCTTT. Amino acid sequence: CASTVRGNTEAFF. The variable domain in full, with the rest retrieved from reference TRBV2 and TRBJ1-1, is EPEVTQTPSHQVTQMGQEVILRCVPISNHLYFYWYRQILGQKVEFLVSFYNNEISEKSEIFDDQFSVERPDGSNFTLKIRSTKLEDSAMYFCASTVRGNTEAFFGQGTRLTVV.

The chain carries TRBV28 and TRBJ1-5; no definite D call. The germline V gene encodes CDR1 MDHEN and CDR2 SYDVKM. Trimming cost V 9 bases and J 4 bases, with 22 bases left between them. This CDR3 spans 16 amino acids. CDR3 DNA sequence: TGTGCCAGACGCATTGGAGGCATCTCTCCAAATCAGCCCCAGCATTTT. This encodes CARRIGGISPNQPQHF.

This CDR3 reads CASSPKGNTEAFF. The CDR3 bases are TGTGCCAGCTCACCAAAGGGAAACACTGAAGCTTTCTTT. The J gene is TRBJ1-1, the V gene TRBV18, with no clear D. Germline CDR1 KGHSH, CDR2 LQKENI. Trimming shortened V by 2 bases and J by 2 bases, and 6 bases separated the two germline ends. CDR3 length equals 13 residues.

This chain uses TRBV14 with TRBJ2-3; 9 bases are shared with TRBD2. V lost 4 bases, J lost 2 bases, and 1 base stayed unmatched. In germline, CDR1 is SGHDN, CDR2 FVKESK. The CDR3 consists of 14 residues. CDR3: CASSRTSVTDTQYF. The CDR3 nucleotides read TGTGCCAGCAGCCGGACTAGCGTCACAGATACGCAGTATTTT.

This clone was found a few times. This chain uses TRBV11-3 with TRBJ2-7; TRBD2 matches 14 bases. After removal of 2 bases from V and 7 bases from J, the junction contained 7 bases not matched to a gene. Germline values: CDR1 SGHNT, CDR2 YENEEA. This CDR3 region has 16 residues. The CDR3 nucleotides read TGTGCCAGCAGCTTACTAGGGACTAGCGGGAGATGGGAGCAGTACTTC. The encoded protein is CASSLLGTSGRWEQYF. Based on the CDR3 plus reference TRBV11-3 and TRBJ2-7, the full variable domain is EAGVVQSPRYKIIEKKQPVAFWCNPISGHNTLYWYLQNLGQGPELLIRYENEEAVDDSQLPKDRFSAERLKGVDSTLKIQPAELGDSAVYLCASSLLGTSGRWEQYFGPGTRLTVT.